These 2 T cell receptor beta chains were all obtained from the same sample, sequenced in a study of blood T cell repertoires in COVID-19. Assay: immunoSEQ multiplex PCR; the TCRdb copy retains only in-frame clones and omits some. Altogether 120,000 or so clones are present, under 85% being singletons, with the ten largest covering 10% to 15%. Sequences were obtained from peripheral blood. These receptors were taken from a man in his sixties with acute or convalescent COVID-19.

The J gene is TRBJ1-1, the V gene TRBV19, with 7 bases aligning to TRBD1. The trim removed 6 bases at V and 0 bases at J, leaving 1 base unmatched. Germline V gene sequence: CDR1 LNHDA, CDR2 SQIVND (reference sequence). This CDR3 is built from 13 residues. CDR3 residues: CASRDRMNTEAFF. As DNA, the CDR3 is TGTGCCAGTAGGGACAGGATGAACACTGAAGCTTTCTTT.

This clone was seen more than once but under ten times. This sequence joins TRBV4-1 and TRBJ2-2; the match to TRBD1 covers 12 bases. V lost 0 bases and J lost 7; bases outside the gene matches: 12. There are 19 residues in the CDR3. Germline CDR1 reads MGHRA; CDR2 reads YSYEKL. CDR3 region: CASSQDNRRDRGRIGELFF. As DNA, the CDR3 is TGCGCCAGCAGCCAAGATAATCGCCGGGACAGGGGGCGTATCGGGGAGCTGTTTTTT.